The table lists the clone carrying this T cell receptor (beta chain) with a count of one. The record originates from a study of blood T cell repertoires in COVID-19. Turning to the study itself: Acute and convalescent COVID-19 specimens originated in the United States, Italy and Spain.

The assay was immunoSEQ multiplex PCR, and TCRdb's table has in-frame clones only and misses some. The sample lists about 140,000 clones, around nine tenths seen once, with about 5% in the top ten. Sample: peripheral blood. The source is a human donor in a cohort sampled during active COVID-19.

The CDR3 loop is CASSPGTGGLYEQYF. CDR3 nucleotide sequence: TGTGCCAGCAGTCCAGGGACAGGCGGCCTCTACGAGCAGTACTTC. The chain has TRBV28 and TRBJ2-7; 8 bases align to TRBD1. Germline-derived CDR1 and CDR2 are MDHEN and SYDVKM. V was pared by 5 bases and J by 3 bases, with 9 bases of the junction left unmatched. The CDR3 spans 15 residues. The full variable domain, its missing parts supplied by reference TRBV28 and TRBJ2-7, is DVKVTQSSRYLVKRTGEKVFLECVQDMDHENMFWYRQDPGLGLRLIYFSYDVKMKEKGDIPEGYSVSREKKERFSLILESASTNQTSMYLCASSPGTGGLYEQYFGPGTRLTVT.